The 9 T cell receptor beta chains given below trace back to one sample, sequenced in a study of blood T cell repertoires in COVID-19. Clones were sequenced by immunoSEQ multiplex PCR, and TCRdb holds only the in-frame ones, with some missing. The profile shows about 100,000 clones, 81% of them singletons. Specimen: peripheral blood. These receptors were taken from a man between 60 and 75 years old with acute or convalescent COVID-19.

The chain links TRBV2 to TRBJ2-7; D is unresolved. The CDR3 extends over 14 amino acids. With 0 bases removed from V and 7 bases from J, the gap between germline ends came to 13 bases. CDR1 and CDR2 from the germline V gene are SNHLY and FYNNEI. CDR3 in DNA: TGTGCCAGCAGTGAAGCGCTTCAGGTACGGGAGCAGTACTTC. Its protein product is CASSEALQVREQYF.

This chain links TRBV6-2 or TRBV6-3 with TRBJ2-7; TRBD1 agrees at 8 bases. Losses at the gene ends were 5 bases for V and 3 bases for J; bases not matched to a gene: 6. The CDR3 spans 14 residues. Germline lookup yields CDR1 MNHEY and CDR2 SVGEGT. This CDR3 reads CASSRTGRIYEQYF. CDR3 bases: TGTGCCAGCAGTCGGACAGGGCGAATCTACGAGCAGTACTTC.

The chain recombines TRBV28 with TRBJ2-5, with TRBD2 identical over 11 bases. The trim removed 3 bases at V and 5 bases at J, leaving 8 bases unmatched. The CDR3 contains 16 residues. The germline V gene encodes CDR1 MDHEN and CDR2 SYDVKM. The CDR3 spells CASSFRLAGGLETQYF. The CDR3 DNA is TGTGCCAGCAGTTTCAGGCTAGCGGGAGGTCTGGAGACCCAGTACTTC. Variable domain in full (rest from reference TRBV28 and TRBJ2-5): DVKVTQSSRYLVKRTGEKVFLECVQDMDHENMFWYRQDPGLGLRLIYFSYDVKMKEKGDIPEGYSVSREKKERFSLILESASTNQTSMYLCASSFRLAGGLETQYFGPGTRLLVL.

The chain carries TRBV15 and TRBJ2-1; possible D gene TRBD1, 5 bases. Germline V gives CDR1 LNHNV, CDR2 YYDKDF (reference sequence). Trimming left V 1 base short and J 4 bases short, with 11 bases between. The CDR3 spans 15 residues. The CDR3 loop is CATSRALTEYNEQFF. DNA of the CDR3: TGTGCCACCAGCAGAGCGTTGACAGAATACAATGAGCAGTTCTTC.

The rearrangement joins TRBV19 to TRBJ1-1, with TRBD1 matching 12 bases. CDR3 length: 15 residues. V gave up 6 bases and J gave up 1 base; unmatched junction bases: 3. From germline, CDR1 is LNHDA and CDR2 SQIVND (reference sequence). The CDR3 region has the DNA TGTGCCAGTAGGGGACAGGGGGCAAAGAACACTGAAGCTTTCTTT. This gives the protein CASRGQGAKNTEAFF.

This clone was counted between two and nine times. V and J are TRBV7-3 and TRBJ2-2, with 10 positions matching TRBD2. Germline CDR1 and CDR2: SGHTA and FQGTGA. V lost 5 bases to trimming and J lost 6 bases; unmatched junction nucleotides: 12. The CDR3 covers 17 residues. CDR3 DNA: TGTGCCAGCAGCCAACAACGGCTAGCGGGAGTCGCCGGGGAGCTGTTTTTT. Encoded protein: CASSQQRLAGVAGELFF.

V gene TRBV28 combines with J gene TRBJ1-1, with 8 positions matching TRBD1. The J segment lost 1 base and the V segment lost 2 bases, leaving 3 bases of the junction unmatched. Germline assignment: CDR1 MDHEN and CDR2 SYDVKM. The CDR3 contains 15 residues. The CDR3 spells CASSLQGAGNTEAFF. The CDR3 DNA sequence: TGTGCCAGCAGTTTACAGGGGGCGGGGAACACTGAAGCTTTCTTT.

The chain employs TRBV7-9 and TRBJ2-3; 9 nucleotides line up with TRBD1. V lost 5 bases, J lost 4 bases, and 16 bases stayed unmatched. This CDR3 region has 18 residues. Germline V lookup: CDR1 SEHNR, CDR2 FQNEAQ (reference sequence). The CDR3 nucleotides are TGTGCCAGCAGCCCACGTCCCGGGACAGGGAGAGGCGCAGATACGCAGTATTTT. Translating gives CASSPRPGTGRGADTQYF.

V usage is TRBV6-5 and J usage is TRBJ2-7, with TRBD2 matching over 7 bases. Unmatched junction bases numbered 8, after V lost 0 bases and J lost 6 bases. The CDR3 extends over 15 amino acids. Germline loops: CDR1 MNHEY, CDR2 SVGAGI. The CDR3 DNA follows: TGTGCCAGCAGTTACTCGGGTGCGGGAGTGTCCGAGCAGTACTTC. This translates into CASSYSGAGVSEQYF.